Each of the 13 T cell receptor beta chains below was sequenced from the same sample in a study of beta chain features in type 1 diabetes. As every portion of the isolated RNA was reverse transcribed, the sequencing read expressed TCRB transcripts. Only in-frame clones appear in the TCRdb table, and some are missing; sequencing was by immunoSEQ multiplex PCR. The sample has about 900,000 clones, 17% seen once; the top ten hold 0.023%. The specimen sequenced was naive CD4+ T cells from blood. These receptors all come from a woman between 18 and 30 years old in good health.

This clone occurred a few times. The J gene is TRBJ2-7, the V gene TRBV28; 7 positions match TRBD1. In germline, CDR1 is MDHEN, CDR2 SYDVKM. This CDR3 has 13 residues. Trimming at V came to 10 bases and at J to 9 bases, leaving 15 bases not matched to a gene. The CDR3 spells CATTPGQQTVQYF. CDR3 coding DNA: TGTGCCACTACCCCGGGACAGCAAACAGTGCAGTACTTC. The variable domain in full, with the rest retrieved from reference TRBV28 and TRBJ2-7, is DVKVTQSSRYLVKRTGEKVFLECVQDMDHENMFWYRQDPGLGLRLIYFSYDVKMKEKGDIPEGYSVSREKKERFSLILESASTNQTSMYLCATTPGQQTVQYFGPGTRLTVT.

As concerns this clone: The CDR3 carries no conserved terminal phenylalanine or tryptophan, so it likely arises from a read error. V usage is TRBV29-1 and J usage is TRBJ1-1; D is unclear. The length of the CDR3 is 13 residues. Germline V gives CDR1 SQVTM, CDR2 ANQGSEA. V shed 7 bases and J shed 7 bases, with 19 bases lying between them. CDR3 sequence reads: CSAGIGFMGEAFL. The CDR3 DNA is TGCAGCGCCGGGATCGGGTTTATGGGTGAAGCTTTCCTT.

V gene TRBV5-1 combines with J gene TRBJ1-2; the D gene is possibly TRBD1 (5 bases). Germline values: CDR1 SGHRS, CDR2 YFSETQ. There are 17 residues in the CDR3. The V end was cut by 0 bases, the J end by 10 bases, with 25 bases between. The CDR3 loop is CASSLDGSGTRSLYYTF. CDR3 DNA sequence: TGCGCCAGCAGCTTGGACGGTTCGGGGACCCGGAGTCTCTACTACACCTTC.

This clone was counted a few times. The V and J genes are TRBV6-5 and TRBJ2-7, with D hard to call. With 7 bases removed from V and 3 bases from J, the gap between germline ends came to 10 bases. Germline assignment: CDR1 MNHEY and CDR2 SVGAGI. The CDR3 is made up of 12 amino acids. The CDR3 bases are TGTGCCAGCAAGGTGGGGTACTACGAGCAGTACTTC. Translation: CASKVGYYEQYF.

The genes are TRBV18 and TRBJ2-1; D is uncertain. Germline lookup yields CDR1 KGHSH and CDR2 LQKENI. Trimming cost V 0 bases and J 5 bases, with 8 bases left between them. The CDR3 spans 14 residues. CDR3 coding DNA: TGTGCCAGCTCACCACCGGCCGGAGACAATGAGCAGTTCTTC. This codes for CASSPPAGDNEQFF.

In nucleotides, the CDR3 is TGTGCCAGCAGCCCAAACAGGGTGCCGGACCTAACAGATACGCAGTATTTT. This encodes CASSPNRVPDLTDTQYF. The chain combines TRBV7-9 with TRBJ2-3; tentatively, D is TRBD1 (6 bases). The CDR3 length is 17 residues. V lost 5 bases and J 3 bases, leaving 21 bases between the germline ends. Per germline, CDR1 SEHNR and CDR2 FQNEAQ (reference sequence). Supplemented by reference TRBV7-9 and TRBJ2-3, the full variable domain reads DTGVSQNPRHKITKRGQNVTFRCDPISEHNRLYWYRQTLGQGPEFLTYFQNEAQLEKSRLLSDRFSAERPKGSFSTLEIQRTEQGDSAMYLCASSPNRVPDLTDTQYFGPGTRLTVL.

The chain employs TRBV7-2 and TRBJ2-7, with TRBD2 identical over 7 bases. V lost 5 bases to trimming and J lost 3 bases; unmatched junction nucleotides: 4. Germline V gives CDR1 SGHTA, CDR2 FQGNSA. The CDR3 length is 13 residues. The CDR3 spells CASSHSGFYEQYF. The CDR3 region has the DNA TGTGCCAGCAGCCATAGCGGGTTCTACGAGCAGTACTTC.

The table lists this clone with a few counts. The genes are TRBV7-9 and TRBJ1-1; tentatively, D is TRBD1 (6 bases). Germline CDR1 SEHNR, CDR2 FQNEAQ (reference sequence). V was clipped by 5 bases and J by 4 bases, with 17 bases between them. The CDR3 length is 15 residues. The CDR3 protein is CASSRLQGRGTEAFF. CDR3 nucleotide sequence: TGTGCCAGCAGCCGTCTACAGGGCCGGGGCACTGAAGCTTTCTTT.

The genes are TRBV6-6 and TRBJ1-2; D gene ambiguous. Looked up from germline, CDR1 is MNHNY and CDR2 is SVGAGI (reference sequence). The CDR3 is 11 amino acids. Trimming removed 6 bases at V and 2 bases at J, with 4 bases between. The DNA of the CDR3 is TGTGCCAGCAGAGAAAACTATGGCTACACCTTC. As protein: CASRENYGYTF.

This clone was detected only a few times. The gene calls are TRBV7-9 and TRBJ2-3; either TRBD1 or TRBD2 may fit D (6 bases each). From germline, CDR1 is SEHNR and CDR2 FQNEAQ (reference sequence). The V and J ends lost 3 bases and 2 bases respectively, with 12 bases between them. The CDR3 spans 15 residues. The CDR3 loop is CASSLARGHTDTQYF. For the CDR3, the DNA is TGTGCCAGCAGCTTGGCCCGGGGGCACACAGATACGCAGTATTTT.

This clone was seen more than once but under ten times. V is TRBV28 and J is TRBJ2-5; 13 bases align to TRBD2. The CDR3 has 21 residues. The V segment lost 1 base and the J segment 0 bases; nucleotides outside the gene matches: 14. Germline V CDR1 and CDR2: MDHEN, SYDVKM. The CDR3 region has the DNA TGTGCCAGCAGTTTATCGTCGATATGGACTAGCGGGAGACGGAACCAAGAGACCCAGTACTTC. Translation gives CASSLSSIWTSGRRNQETQYF. The entire variable domain, with the rest obtained from reference TRBV28 and TRBJ2-5, is as follows: DVKVTQSSRYLVKRTGEKVFLECVQDMDHENMFWYRQDPGLGLRLIYFSYDVKMKEKGDIPEGYSVSREKKERFSLILESASTNQTSMYLCASSLSSIWTSGRRNQETQYFGPGTRLLVL.

V is TRBV11-2 and J is TRBJ2-1; tentatively, D is TRBD2 (5 bases). The CDR3 loop spans 15 amino acids. Germline values: CDR1 SGHAT, CDR2 FQNNGV. V was pared by 5 bases and J by 0 bases, with 11 bases between. Written as DNA, the CDR3 is TGTGCCAGCAGCGAAGGGAGCTTCTCCTACAATGAGCAGTTCTTC. The encoded protein is CASSEGSFSYNEQFF. Filled out from reference TRBV11-2 and TRBJ2-1, the complete variable domain reads EAGVAQSPRYKIIEKRQSVAFWCNPISGHATLYWYQQILGQGPKLLIQFQNNGVVDDSQLPKDRFSAERLKGVDSTLKIQPAKLEDSAVYLCASSEGSFSYNEQFFGPGTRLTVL.

V and J are TRBV29-1 and TRBJ1-2, with TRBD1 identical over 8 bases. The junction had 6 bases not matched to a gene; V was cut back by 6 bases and J by 6 bases. The germline V gene encodes CDR1 SQVTM and CDR2 ANQGSEA. The CDR3 extends over 12 amino acids. The CDR3 loop is CSVRGQAHGYTF. CDR3 nucleotides: TGCAGCGTCCGGGGACAGGCCCATGGCTACACCTTC.